The T cell receptor beta chain under discussion was sequenced for a study of identical twins. Points from the study as a whole: Modelling underestimated the level of out-of-frame TCR alpha sharing observed in monozygotic twins.

This clonotype has just one count. Its target is not known. Using its own MiXCR run on the 5' RACE reads, TCRdb lists one record per CDR3 protein. Of some 250,000 distinct CDR3 sequences listed, 9.5% to 15% are singletons. Healthy Caucasian individuals made up all the donors. The CDR3 has 15 residues. Germline lookup yields CDR1 DFQATT and CDR2 SNEGSKA (reference sequence). V dropped 8 bases and J dropped 2 bases, with 22 bases sitting between them. The sample was also reused in another study, on yellow fever vaccine responses in identical twins.

This receptor was obtained from a woman aged 18-29 years in good health. Sequencing was done on a sample of memory (CD45RO+) T cells sorted from blood. The chain links TRBV20-1 to TRBJ2-7; maybe TRBD2 (5 bases). Here the CDR3 reads CSIPPPRGRTYEQYF. CDR3 bases: TGCAGTATTCCCCCCCCCCGGGGTAGGACCTACGAGCAGTACTTC.